This T cell receptor (beta chain) derives from a study of cytomegalovirus exposure and HLA in healthy donors. Overall study findings and caveats: HLA restriction was apparent for most CMV-associated TCR beta chains in a later analysis. TCR beta V- and J-gene trimming was later associated with a missense DCLRE1C variant. DRB1 showed the most TCR associations and HLA-C the fewest in a later analysis, as rates varied by HLA locus. The investigators catalogued some 150 TCR beta chains as cytomegalovirus-associated.

It was with 60 Vbeta and 13 Jbeta primers that the PCR ran. TCRdb's copy holds only in-frame clones and misses some; the assay was immunoSEQ multiplex PCR. The sample lists roughly 200,000 clones; less than 85% were seen once. In regard to this clone: Its matching antigen is unknown.

After removal of 1 base from V and 6 bases from J, the junction contained 2 bases not matched to a gene. Germline CDR1 reads SGHKS; CDR2 reads YYEKEE (reference sequence). The CDR3 is 14 amino acids. The chain has TRBV5-5 and TRBJ2-1; TRBD2 agrees at 9 bases. The sequenced material came from PBMCs. The TCR was taken from a man aged 40-55 years in good health and CMV-seronegative. DNA of the CDR3: TGTGCCAGCAGCTTGCTAGCGGGACTCAATGAGCAGTTCTTC. Its translation: CASSLLAGLNEQFF. Together with reference TRBV5-5 and TRBJ2-1, the CDR3 gives the full variable domain: DAGVTQSPTHLIKTRGQQVTLRCSPISGHKSVSWYQQVLGQGPQFIFQYYEKEERGRGNFPDRFSARQFPNYSSELNVNALLLGDSALYLCASSLLAGLNEQFFGPGTRLTVL.